This record concerns one T cell receptor beta chain sequence. The antigen is undetermined. TCR beta cDNA libraries included unique molecular identifiers. TCRdb re-analysed the PCR reads in MiXCR, keeping a single row per CDR3 protein. The sample has about 800,000 distinct CDR3 sequences, around 27% seen once. The data originate from a study of post-analysis software for immune sequencing data. The study, taken as a whole, reports: A few TRBV segments were significantly more frequent in patients than in controls. TRBV5-6, TRBV5-1 and TRBV20-1 were among these segments.

The ends were cut back, 4 bases at V and 2 bases at J, with 9 bases in the middle. This CDR3 contains 13 residues. Germline-derived CDR1 and CDR2 are SGHRS and YFSETQ. Specimen: blood. The source of this sequence is a girl aged 5-17 years with multiple sclerosis. J is TRBJ2-5 and V is TRBV5-1; D is perhaps TRBD2 (5 bases). DNA of the CDR3: TGCGCCAGCAGCCCGGGGATTCAAGAGACCCAGTACTTC. Its protein product is CASSPGIQETQYF.